This T cell receptor (beta chain) was sequenced during a study of T cell changes during pregnancy in multiple sclerosis. Assay: immunoSEQ multiplex PCR; the TCRdb copy retains only in-frame clones and omits some. The sample includes about 59,000 clones, roughly 94% of them seen just once. The germline V gene has CDR1 LNHDA and CDR2 SQIVND (reference sequence). This CDR3 comprises 16 residues. The ends lost 6 bases at V and 9 bases at J; junction bases unmatched: 17. The TCR comes from a female donor with multiple sclerosis, enrolled in a pregnancy study. Sample: CD8+ T cells from peripheral blood mononuclear cells, taken after pregnancy. The chain combines TRBV19 with TRBJ2-1, with TRBD1 identical over 7 bases. In DNA, the CDR3 is TGTGCCAGTAGCCCCGGGACAGCCAACGAAGGGCGTGAGCAGTTCTTC. It specifies CASSPGTANEGREQFF.